This T cell receptor (beta chain) derives from a study of shared clonotypes between healthy human individuals. Clones were read by immunoSEQ multiplex PCR, and TCRdb kept only the in-frame ones, dropping some. Of some 1,600,000 clones listed, 98% were seen once; the top ten hold roughly 0.4%. For this clone: Its target is unknown. One end of the junction fails to match germline, which may point to a read error.

Donors were Caucasian adults residing in Nashville, Tennessee, USA. Study-level results: Non-shared clonotypes showed lower generation probabilities than clonotypes common to all four donors.

This CDR3 is 12 amino acids long. CDR1 and CDR2 from the germline V gene are SEHNR and FQNEAQ (reference sequence). This sequence originates from a young man in good health. Sequenced input: naive CD4+ T cells sorted from blood. Subset in this sample: CD45RA+ positively selected. The J gene is TRBJ1-2, the V gene TRBV7-9; D unresolved. This CDR3 reads CASSPRPGNSSF. The CDR3 nucleotides are TGTGCCAGCAGCCCCCGGCCGGGAAATTCCTCCTTC.